This T cell receptor (beta chain) was retrieved from a study of cytomegalovirus exposure and HLA in healthy donors. This CDR3 is built from 14 residues. Germline loops: CDR1 LNHDA, CDR2 SQIVND (reference sequence). V was trimmed by 6 bases and J by 3 bases, leaving 12 bases between them. The primer mix had 60 Vbeta and 13 Jbeta primers. Profiling relied on immunoSEQ multiplex PCR, and the TCRdb table lists in-frame clones only, not all of them. The sample holds about 190,000 clones, 65% to 80% seen once. This chain links TRBV19 with TRBJ1-5; possible D gene TRBD1, 5 bases. Sequencing was done on a sample of PBMCs. This clonotype was obtained from a woman in her forties in good health and CMV-seronegative. The CDR3 here is CASSPGTSNQPQHF. In DNA form, the CDR3 reads TGTGCCAGTAGCCCCGGGACTTCCAATCAGCCCCAGCATTTT.